This TCR beta chain was sequenced in a study of CD8+ T cells in alopecia areata. Study findings and constraints: Resident alphabeta T-cell populations of normal skin are likewise subject to sequencing in scalp samples.

This clone was observed a few times. No antigen is known for it. In each case, RNA was isolated and then reverse transcribed into cDNA as the sequencing template. Some clones are missing from TCRdb's copy, which holds only in-frame ones; the method was immunoSEQ multiplex PCR. There are more than 95,000 clones in the sample; 55% to 80% occur only once, and around 2.8% lies in the top ten. The V gene end was trimmed by 4 bases and the J gene end by 4 bases; junction bases not matched to a gene: 2. Germline CDR1 ENHRY, CDR2 SYGVKD. The CDR3 length is 14 residues. This clonotype was obtained from a human donor in good health. This chain links TRBV10-3 with TRBJ2-1; 9 bases are shared with TRBD1. The sequenced sample was CD4+ T cells sorted from blood. The CDR3 sequence is CAISGDREYNEQFF. In DNA form, the CDR3 reads TGTGCCATCAGTGGGGACAGGGAGTACAATGAGCAGTTCTTC.